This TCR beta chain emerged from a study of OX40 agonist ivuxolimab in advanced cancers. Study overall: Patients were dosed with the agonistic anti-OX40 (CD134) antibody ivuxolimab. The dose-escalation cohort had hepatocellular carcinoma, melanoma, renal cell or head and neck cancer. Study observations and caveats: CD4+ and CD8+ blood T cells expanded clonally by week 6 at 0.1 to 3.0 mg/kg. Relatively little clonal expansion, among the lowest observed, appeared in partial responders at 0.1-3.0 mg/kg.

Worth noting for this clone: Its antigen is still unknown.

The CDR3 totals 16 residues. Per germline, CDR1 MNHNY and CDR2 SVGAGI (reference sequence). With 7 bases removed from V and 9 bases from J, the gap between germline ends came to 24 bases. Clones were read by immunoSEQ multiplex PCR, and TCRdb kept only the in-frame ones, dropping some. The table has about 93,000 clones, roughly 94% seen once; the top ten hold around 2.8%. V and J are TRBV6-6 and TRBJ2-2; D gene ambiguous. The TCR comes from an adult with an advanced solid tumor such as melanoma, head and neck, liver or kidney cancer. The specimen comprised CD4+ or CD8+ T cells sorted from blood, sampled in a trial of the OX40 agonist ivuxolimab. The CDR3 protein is CASNPTVDGSGWELFF. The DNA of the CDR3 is TGTGCCAGCAATCCGACTGTCGACGGGTCCGGGTGGGAGCTGTTTTTT.